Each of the 31 T cell receptor beta chains below was sequenced from the same sample in a study of cytomegalovirus exposure and HLA in healthy donors. The primer mix had 60 Vbeta and 13 Jbeta primers. Using immunoSEQ multiplex PCR, the repertoire was profiled, and TCRdb retains in-frame clones only, with some absent. This table has 50,000 to 70,000 clones, roughly 70% appearing once. Source material: PBMCs. The receptors here all came from a man between 35 and 55 years old in good health and CMV-seropositive.

V gene TRBV10-2 combines with J gene TRBJ1-2; D not certain. Trimming took 3 bases from V and 3 from J, leaving 17 bases between them. This CDR3 is built from 16 residues. Germline V gene sequence: CDR1 WSHSY, CDR2 SAAADI. The CDR3 nucleotides read TGCGCCAGCAGTGATTTGGGCAGGCCGGTTGACTATGGCTACACCTTC. Protein product: CASSDLGRPVDYGYTF.

The chain joins TRBV7-2 to TRBJ1-1; maybe TRBD1 (5 bases). The CDR3 spans 15 residues. The germline V gene has CDR1 SGHTA and CDR2 FQGNSA. Trimming removed 1 base at V and 6 bases at J, with 15 bases between. The CDR3 DNA reads TGTGCCAGCAGCTTAGGGGTAGGGGTCGTGGCTGAAGCTTTCTTT. Translated, it gives CASSLGVGVVAEAFF.

This clone was seen a single time. This chain connects TRBV7-2 to TRBJ1-5; tentative D call: TRBD1 (6 bases). Germline lookup yields CDR1 SGHTA and CDR2 FQGNSA. V was cut by 8 bases and J by 5 bases, with 16 bases left in between. The CDR3 is 14 amino acids. This chain's CDR3 is CASATRGGHQPQHF. Here the CDR3 DNA reads TGTGCCAGCGCCACACGCGGGGGGCATCAGCCCCAGCATTTT.

This chain uses TRBV29-1 with TRBJ2-5; 7 bases align to TRBD2. V lost 4 bases to trimming and J lost 1 base; unmatched junction nucleotides: 3. Germline values: CDR1 SQVTM, CDR2 ANQGSEA. CDR3 size: 13 residues. DNA of the CDR3: TGCAGCGTTGGGTGGGGGGGCCAAGAGACCCAGTACTTC. Translated, it gives CSVGWGGQETQYF.

This clone was observed a few times. V gene TRBV5-1 combines with J gene TRBJ1-2; D unclear. Germline V gene sequence: CDR1 SGHRS, CDR2 YFSETQ. The ends were cut back, 2 bases at V and 2 bases at J, with 7 bases in the middle. The CDR3 spans 13 residues. CDR3 bases: TGCGCCAGCAGCTTTGACATGAACTATGGCTACACCTTC. Translating gives CASSFDMNYGYTF.

This clone was counted only a few times. Written as DNA, the CDR3 is TGTGCCAGCAGCCATACCAAGCGGGGCAATGAGCAGTTCTTC. Translated: CASSHTKRGNEQFF. The chain joins TRBV5-4 to TRBJ2-1; 7 bases map to TRBD2. V was clipped by 4 bases and J by 6 bases; unmatched bases: 7. The germline gives CDR1 SGHNT, CDR2 YYREEE (reference sequence). The CDR3 totals 14 residues.

The CDR3 loop reads CSVVRGWNTEAFF. CDR3 nucleotide sequence: TGCAGCGTTGTAAGGGGATGGAACACTGAAGCTTTCTTT. V and J are TRBV29-1 and TRBJ1-1, with D maybe TRBD1 (5 bases). V was trimmed by 4 bases and J by 1 base, leaving 10 bases between them. Germline V lookup: CDR1 SQVTM, CDR2 ANQGSEA. The CDR3 loop spans 13 amino acids. The full variable domain, in which reference TRBV29-1 and TRBJ1-1 provide the parts outside the CDR3, is SAVISQKPSRDICQRGTSLTIQCQVDSQVTMMFWYRQQPGQSLTLIATANQGSEATYESGFVIDKFPISRPNLTFSTLTVSNMSPEDSSIYLCSVVRGWNTEAFFGQGTRLTVV.

This clone was seen more than once but under ten times. The genes are TRBV7-8 and TRBJ2-7, with D unresolved. There are 12 residues in the CDR3. Germline loops: CDR1 SGHVS, CDR2 FQNEAQ. V lost 5 bases and J lost 0, with 5 bases in between. CDR3 DNA sequence: TGTGCCAGCAGCCCTAGCTCCTACGAGCAGTACTTC. It translates to CASSPSSYEQYF. The full variable domain, completed using reference TRBV7-8 and TRBJ2-7, is GAGVSQSPRYKVAKRGQDVALRCDPISGHVSLFWYQQALGQGPEFLTYFQNEAQLDKSGLPSDRFFAERPEGSVSTLKIQRTQQEDSAVYLCASSPSSYEQYFGPGTRLTVT.

This chain links TRBV7-8 with TRBJ2-7; D perhaps matches TRBD1 (5 bases). The V end lost 1 base, the J end lost 5 bases, and 18 bases lay between the germline ends. Germline loops: CDR1 SGHVS, CDR2 FQNEAQ. CDR3 size: 16 residues. The CDR3 DNA is TGTGCCAGCAGCTTAGTGGTCCCTCAGGGAACCCACGAGCAGTACTTC. Protein product: CASSLVVPQGTHEQYF.

The chain has TRBV27 and TRBJ2-1; 9 nucleotides agree with TRBD2. After removal of 5 bases from V and 0 bases from J, the junction contained 8 bases not matched to a gene. The length of the CDR3 is 17 residues. From germline, CDR1 is MNHEY and CDR2 SMNVEV (reference sequence). The CDR3 DNA is TGTGCCAGCAGTGGGCGACTAGCGGATAGCTCCTACAATGAGCAGTTCTTC. This translates into CASSGRLADSSYNEQFF.

The CDR3 nucleotides read TGTGCCAGCAGCGTAAATCTCCAGTCCGGGGAGCTGTTTTTT. Its protein product is CASSVNLQSGELFF. The chain is built from TRBV9 and TRBJ2-2; no clear D gene. This CDR3 is 14 amino acids long. V was trimmed by 1 base and J by 6 bases, leaving 10 bases between them. Germline V gives CDR1 SGDLS, CDR2 YYNGEE.

V and J are TRBV19 and TRBJ2-1, with D perhaps TRBD2 (6 bases). Trimming removed 5 bases at V and 2 bases at J, with 13 bases between. This CDR3 spans 15 amino acids. Germline-derived CDR1 and CDR2 are LNHDA and SQIVND (reference sequence). CDR3 in DNA: TGTGCCAGTAGTCCCTCGGGGGAGGCCTACAATGAGCAGTTCTTC. It specifies CASSPSGEAYNEQFF.

This chain uses TRBV27 with TRBJ2-1, with TRBD1 matching over 10 bases. Per germline, CDR1 MNHEY and CDR2 SMNVEV (reference sequence). The V and J ends lost 2 bases and 7 bases, in that order; junction bases with no gene match: 5. The CDR3 length is 15 residues. CDR3 in amino acids: CASSLMDRGYNEQFF. The CDR3 DNA reads TGTGCCAGCAGTTTAATGGACAGGGGGTATAATGAGCAGTTCTTC.

A word on this clone: Other nucleotide sequences in the sample specify the same CDR3. This chain uses TRBV30 with TRBJ1-6, with D uncertain. The CDR3 is 14 residues long. Germline V gene data show CDR1 as GTSNPN and CDR2 as SVGIG (reference sequence). The V and J ends lost 2 bases and 10 bases respectively, with 15 bases between them. CDR3 protein: CAWSSGGVRSPLHF. The CDR3 DNA sequence: TGTGCCTGGAGTTCGGGCGGGGTACGCTCACCCCTCCACTTT.

CDR3 nucleotide sequence: TGTGCCAGCAGCTTTATTAGACAGTACTATTCACCCCTCCACTTT. Its protein is CASSFIRQYYSPLHF. This chain connects TRBV7-2 to TRBJ1-6; possibly TRBD1 for D (5 bases). The V and J ends lost 3 bases and 8 bases respectively, with 14 bases between them. Germline V gene lookup returns CDR1 SGHTA and CDR2 FQGNSA. The CDR3 is 15 residues long.

A remark on this clone: An end of the junction does not agree with germline; a read error may underlie this. J is TRBJ1-1 and V is TRBV5-4; 9 bases align to TRBD1. This CDR3 has 14 amino acids. Germline V gene sequence: CDR1 SGHNT, CDR2 YYREEE (reference sequence). The CDR3 loop is CASTLDRGNTEAFF. CDR3 nucleotides: TGTGCCAGCACCTTGGACAGGGGGAACACTGAAGCTTTCTTT.

V and J are TRBV5-1 and TRBJ2-3; no clear D gene. Germline-derived CDR1 and CDR2 are SGHRS and YFSETQ. V lost 5 bases and J lost 0, with 10 bases in between. CDR3 size: 14 residues. For the CDR3, the DNA is TGCGCCAGCAGTACCGTCAGTAGCACAGATACGCAGTATTTT. It specifies CASSTVSSTDTQYF.

In this sample, this clone turned up once. The J gene is TRBJ2-3, the V gene TRBV6-5; D remains unclear. The length of the CDR3 is 11 residues. V lost 3 bases to trimming and J lost 9 bases, with 7 bases between them. From germline, CDR1 is MNHEY and CDR2 SVGAGI. CDR3 sequence reads: CASSYKETQYF. DNA of the CDR3: TGTGCCAGCAGTTATAAGGAGACGCAGTATTTT.

The chain employs TRBV2 and TRBJ1-5; possibly TRBD1 for D (6 bases). Germline CDR1 SNHLY, CDR2 FYNNEI. With 6 bases removed from V and 1 base from J, the gap between germline ends came to 19 bases. This CDR3 spans 17 amino acids. The DNA for the CDR3 is TGTGCCAGCAGGGACTCCTCCAGGACAGAGAGCAATCAGCCCCAGCATTTT. Translated: CASRDSSRTESNQPQHF.

The chain is built from TRBV4-1 and TRBJ2-2; 7 nucleotides match TRBD2. The CDR3 length is 14 residues. V shed 0 bases and J 5 bases; nucleotides not matched to a gene: 0. CDR1 is MGHRA and CDR2 is YSYEKL in the germline V gene. CDR3 in DNA: TGCGCCAGCAGCCAAGAAGCGGGGACCGGGGAGCTGTTTTTT. Translation gives CASSQEAGTGELFF.

The sample holds a few counts of this clone. The gene calls are TRBV9 and TRBJ1-1; D is unresolved. CDR1 is SGDLS, CDR2 YYNGEE, per germline. This CDR3 contains 15 residues. Trimming pared 2 bases from V and 4 bases from J, leaving 15 bases between. Here the CDR3 DNA reads TGTGCCAGCAGCGTTCAGGCGGGGTCCGGCACTGAAGCTTTCTTT. It yields the protein CASSVQAGSGTEAFF.

This chain connects TRBV19 to TRBJ2-7, with D maybe TRBD1 (5 bases). CDR3 length: 14 residues. Trimming took 6 bases from V and 2 from J, leaving 14 bases between them. Germline V gene lookup returns CDR1 LNHDA and CDR2 SQIVND (reference sequence). The CDR3 DNA follows: TGTGCCAGTAGACCGCCAGGGATAACCTACGAGCAGTACTTC. Encoded protein: CASRPPGITYEQYF.

The chain employs TRBV29-1 and TRBJ1-2; 9 nucleotides align to TRBD1. Per germline, CDR1 SQVTM and CDR2 ANQGSEA. With V trimmed by 6 bases and J by 3 bases, 8 bases remained unmatched. The CDR3 runs to 14 residues. CDR3 region: CSVFGQGFDYGYTF. The CDR3 region has the DNA TGCAGCGTCTTTGGACAGGGGTTTGACTATGGCTACACCTTC.

V and J are TRBV29-1 and TRBJ2-2, with 7 bases identical to TRBD1. The trim removed 2 bases at V and 6 bases at J, leaving 6 bases unmatched. This CDR3 spans 14 amino acids. Germline loops: CDR1 SQVTM, CDR2 ANQGSEA. CDR3 in amino acids: CSVERTGGAGELFF. CDR3 bases: TGCAGCGTTGAACGGACAGGTGGAGCCGGGGAGCTGTTTTTT.

This chain joins TRBV5-4 and TRBJ1-6; D call uncertain. The germline V gene encodes CDR1 SGHNT and CDR2 YYREEE (reference sequence). The CDR3 has 15 amino acids. V was clipped by 1 base and J by 8 bases, with 13 bases between them. The CDR3 sequence is CASSLYGEVDSPLHF. CDR3 DNA sequence: TGTGCCAGCAGCTTGTATGGGGAGGTCGATTCACCCCTCCACTTT.

The gene calls are TRBV4-1 and TRBJ1-6, with unresolved D. This CDR3 region has 14 residues. Germline assignment: CDR1 MGHRA and CDR2 YSYEKL. V lost 4 bases and J lost 9, with 13 bases in between. The CDR3 DNA is TGCGCCAGCAGCCCGCCCGTAGATGGTTCACCCCTCCACTTT. This translates into CASSPPVDGSPLHF.

The chain uses TRBV7-3 and TRBJ2-5; 10 nucleotides align to TRBD2. This CDR3 region has 14 residues. Per the germline V gene, CDR1 is SGHTA and CDR2 is FQGTGA. Losses at the gene ends were 5 bases for V and 1 base for J; bases not matched to a gene: 1. CDR3 residues: CASSLAGVQETQYF. The CDR3 coding sequence is TGTGCCAGCAGCCTAGCGGGGGTCCAAGAGACCCAGTACTTC.

The chain employs TRBV30 and TRBJ1-1; 7 positions match TRBD1. Germline CDR1 and CDR2: GTSNPN and SVGIG (reference sequence). Unmatched junction bases numbered 1, after V lost 2 bases and J lost 4 bases. The CDR3 contains 12 residues. The DNA of the CDR3 is TGTGCCTGGAGTCGGGACAGCACTGAAGCTTTCTTT. Amino acid sequence: CAWSRDSTEAFF.

This rearrangement joins TRBV13 to TRBJ1-6, with D possibly matching TRBD1 (5 bases). The V end was cut by 5 bases, the J end by 6 bases, with 17 bases between. This CDR3 region has 16 residues. CDR1 is PRHDT, CDR2 FYEKMQ, per germline (reference sequence). CDR3 DNA: TGTGCCAGCAGCAAAAGGTCAGGGCTACCTAATTCACCCCTCCACTTT. It codes for CASSKRSGLPNSPLHF. Drawing the rest from reference TRBV13 and TRBJ1-6, the complete variable domain is AAGVIQSPRHLIKEKRETATLKCYPIPRHDTVYWYQQGPGQDPQFLISFYEKMQSDKGSIPDRFSAQQFSDYHSELNMSSLELGDSALYFCASSKRSGLPNSPLHFGNGTRLTVT.

This chain joins TRBV9 and TRBJ1-5; D possibly corresponds to TRBD1 (5 bases). Per germline, CDR1 SGDLS and CDR2 YYNGEE. The germline V and J ends were trimmed by 0 bases and 1 base, with 14 bases remaining between them. This CDR3 has 17 residues. CDR3 residues: CASSVDGGVESNQPQHF. The DNA of the CDR3 is TGTGCCAGCAGCGTAGATGGGGGGGTAGAAAGCAATCAGCCCCAGCATTTT.

This rearrangement joins TRBV14 to TRBJ2-1; D perhaps matches TRBD2 (6 bases). The CDR3 consists of 13 residues. The V gene's germline CDR1 is SGHDN and CDR2 FVKESK. The V and J ends lost 0 bases and 9 bases respectively, with 9 bases between them. In DNA, the CDR3 is TGTGCCAGCAGCCAAGATACCGGGGGTGAGCAGTTCTTC. Amino acids: CASSQDTGGEQFF.